This T cell receptor (beta chain) appears in the sequencing data of a study of T cell responses to AZD1222 COVID-19 vaccine (dated by TCRdb to the early 2020s). Notes on the research overall: TCR sequencing covered some 250 trial participants: about 210 given two doses of AZD1222 and 26 given two doses of MenACWY control vaccine. Enrollment into the trials was organized by age into subgroups of 18-55, 56-69 and 70-plus years, and those subgroups contained roughly 140, 27 and 60 TCR-sequenced participants, respectively.

What this sample's time point label stands for: about 28 days (+/-7) after the second vaccine dose. AZD1222 recipients with second doses at about 4 weeks or about 12 weeks were pooled, because spike-specific TCR depth and breadth did not differ between schedules. Samples from vaccinated people were obtained from the UK trials COV001 and COV002, which included a single-blind randomized controlled phase 2/3 trial of AZD1222 (ChAdOx1 nCoV-19) in healthy adults. Trial participant PBMC samples were collected at day 0 and day 28 after the second dose for TCRbeta chain sequencing. Comment on this clone: It has no known antigen specificity. Base qualities are not provided; no much larger clone lies one nucleotide away.

The CDR3 regions of human TCRbeta chains were analyzed by immunosequencing. The paper's processing steps were these. TCRs in the repertoires were compared against a reference library of SARS-CoV-2-specific TCRs that had been generated with the MIRA antigen-specificity platform. Breadth was defined as the fraction of unique TCRs that were SARS-CoV-2-associated, and depth was defined as the fraction of total T cells that were SARS-CoV-2-associated. Using the MIRA data, each spike-specific TCR was mapped to the spike region that the TCR reacts to and placed in a CD4 or CD8 class. Log10-transformed breadth and depth values were compared by one-way ANOVA with Sidak's multiple comparisons tests. TCRdb took over this immuneACCESS table, retaining in-frame rearrangements with V and J assigned. Such tables are incomplete; in checked studies, under half of the missing clones stem from an unresolved V gene, and the remainder is unexplained. The V and J calls and the clone size are those of that table, but D and trimming were determined from the DNA. This sample gives approximately 160,000 clones in total; about 90% of them show up just once. Jointly, the top ten make up about 1.1% of the sample.

Study-level results and caveats: After two AZD1222 doses, spike-specific TCR breadth and depth were significantly higher than at day 0 and than in MenACWY recipients. Participants were mostly white British and included more females than males, and it was suggested by the authors that clonal diversity may have been underestimated. The whole spike protein was spanned by vaccine-associated CD4 TCRs, and dominant responses were seen in regions 160-218 and 743-854. Because no day 14 peak-response samples were available, repertoires were characterized only after the peak T cell response. Conclusions about previously exposed vaccinees are limited because only a handful of AZD1222 recipients were SARS-CoV-2 seropositive at baseline. In the small 56-69-year group, the increase in depth fell short of significance, most likely because of low power. Reportedly, almost half of the unique spike-specific TCRs recognized epitopes lying outside the regions that are mutated in the B.1.351 and B.1.1.7 variants.

Measured from the cysteine to the phenylalanine, the CDR3 is 12 residues long. Just CDR3 DNA is preserved here, 36 bases in frame from base 1. V was cut back by 2 bases and J by 11 bases, leaving a gap of 7 bases between them. The sequencing used peripheral blood, collected 28 days after the second AZD1222 dose. The chain couples TRBV12-3 or TRBV12-4 to TRBJ1-6; the D gene cannot be named for sure. This TCR derives from an adult who received the AZD1222 COVID-19 vaccine. The DNA sequence is as follows: TGTGCCAGCAGTTTAAAGAGGGCACCCCTCCACTTT. It specifies CASSLKRAPLHF.